In this sample, the clone carrying this T cell receptor beta chain turned up a few times. TCRdb re-analysed the PCR reads in MiXCR, keeping a single row per CDR3 protein. The sample yields about 640,000 distinct CDR3 sequences, 20% seen once. This sample was taken from a study of molecular identifiers for immune sequencing clone quantification. Sequenced material: naive CD8+ T cells from blood, with Jurkat cell RNA spiked in. Sample subset: FACS-sorted CD8+CD4-CCR7+CD45RA+ naive T cells. The TCR comes from a human donor in good health. Some libraries in this study had Jurkat cell RNA spiked in.

The CDR3 spells CASSYPGTSGSSSYNEQFF. The CDR3 DNA follows: TGTGCCAGCAGCTATCCTGGGACTAGCGGGAGCAGCTCCTACAATGAGCAGTTCTTC. The V and J genes are TRBV7-2 and TRBJ2-1, with TRBD2 identical over 14 bases. The length of the CDR3 is 19 residues. Germline CDR1 SGHTA, CDR2 FQGNSA. The J segment lost 0 bases and the V segment lost 4 bases, leaving 8 bases of the junction unmatched.